These 10 T cell receptor beta chains were sequenced from one sample in a study of blood T cell repertoires in COVID-19. The repertoire was sequenced with immunoSEQ multiplex PCR; TCRdb's copy has only in-frame clones and lacks some. The sample lists roughly 120,000 clones, nearly 90% occurring once. The sample taken for sequencing was peripheral blood. The receptors stem from a woman in her seventies who had recovered from COVID-19.

This chain links TRBV2 with TRBJ2-2; TRBD1 might be the D (6 bases). This CDR3 has 12 amino acids. Germline assignment: CDR1 SNHLY and CDR2 FYNNEI. Trimming removed 6 bases from V and 7 bases from J, with 9 bases in between. The CDR3 coding sequence is TGTGCCAGCAGCGCGACAGGCGGGGAGCTGTTTTTT. This translates into CASSATGGELFF.

This sequence joins TRBV6-5 and TRBJ2-5; D possibly corresponds to TRBD2 (5 bases). Trimming stripped 6 bases from V and 2 bases from J, with 16 bases between. CDR3 length: 15 residues. Germline-derived CDR1 and CDR2 are MNHEY and SVGAGI. CDR3: CASSSSGAGQETQYF. The CDR3 region has the DNA TGTGCCAGCAGCTCGAGCGGAGCAGGTCAAGAGACCCAGTACTTC.

The chain couples TRBV11-2 to TRBJ2-7; TRBD1 aligns across 9 bases. V shed 1 base, J shed 2 bases, and the junction held 0 bases outside the gene matches. The CDR3 spans 14 residues. CDR1 and CDR2 from the germline V gene are SGHAT and FQNNGV. CDR3 residues: CASSLGTGAYEQYF. The CDR3 DNA reads TGTGCCAGCAGCTTAGGGACAGGGGCCTACGAGCAGTACTTC.

This sequence joins TRBV6-6 and TRBJ1-5, with 8 bases that match TRBD1. CDR3 length: 14 amino acids. In germline, CDR1 is MNHNY, CDR2 SVGAGI (reference sequence). With V trimmed by 6 bases and J by 6 bases, 7 bases remained unmatched. The CDR3 is CASSSGQGPQPQHF. The DNA for the CDR3 is TGTGCCAGCAGCTCTGGACAGGGCCCTCAGCCCCAGCATTTT.

The V call is TRBV5-1, the J call TRBJ1-1, with D perhaps matching TRBD1 (6 bases). CDR3 length: 14 amino acids. Trimming left V 4 bases short and J 3 bases short, with 13 bases between. Germline V gene data show CDR1 as SGHRS and CDR2 as YFSETQ. The CDR3 here is CASSVQGQHTEAFF. The CDR3 DNA sequence: TGCGCCAGCAGCGTGCAGGGGCAGCACACTGAAGCTTTCTTT.

The chain is built from TRBV19 and TRBJ2-7, with D tentatively TRBD1 (5 bases). V lost 7 bases and J 2 bases, leaving 15 bases between the germline ends. Germline loops: CDR1 LNHDA, CDR2 SQIVND (reference sequence). The CDR3 totals 14 residues. The CDR3 loop reads CASNVPGSTYEQYF. CDR3 DNA: TGTGCCAGTAATGTGCCAGGGTCAACCTACGAGCAGTACTTC.

The chain combines TRBV28 with TRBJ2-2; 15 bases line up with TRBD2. This CDR3 region has 19 residues. Germline V gene data show CDR1 as MDHEN and CDR2 as SYDVKM. Trimming at V came to 7 bases and at J to 5 bases, leaving 14 bases not matched to a gene. The CDR3 here is CASIKPPGLAGGRTGELFF. CDR3 DNA sequence: TGTGCCAGCATCAAACCCCCGGGACTAGCGGGGGGTAGGACCGGGGAGCTGTTTTTT. The full variable domain, with the rest looked up from reference TRBV28 and TRBJ2-2, is DVKVTQSSRYLVKRTGEKVFLECVQDMDHENMFWYRQDPGLGLRLIYFSYDVKMKEKGDIPEGYSVSREKKERFSLILESASTNQTSMYLCASIKPPGLAGGRTGELFFGEGSRLTVL.

This chain links TRBV28 with TRBJ2-7; D possibly corresponds to TRBD2 (6 bases). This CDR3 comprises 15 residues. The germline V gene has CDR1 MDHEN and CDR2 SYDVKM. V was clipped by 4 bases and J by 2 bases, with 15 bases between them. The CDR3 is CASSSPWGGTYEQYF. CDR3 bases: TGTGCCAGCAGTTCCCCCTGGGGAGGAACCTACGAGCAGTACTTC.

This clone was seen a handful of times. CDR3 DNA: TGTGCCAGCAGTTCCTTGGACAGGGGACTTTCACCCCTCCACTTT. It specifies CASSSLDRGLSPLHF. The chain combines TRBV27 with TRBJ1-6; 9 bases align to TRBD1. The CDR3 is made up of 15 amino acids. Germline trimming cut 4 bases from V and 9 bases from J; bases unmatched to any gene: 7. Germline lookup yields CDR1 MNHEY and CDR2 SMNVEV (reference sequence).

This rearrangement joins TRBV7-3 to TRBJ2-2; 8 bases map to TRBD1. The V gene's germline CDR1 is SGHTA and CDR2 FQGTGA. There are 15 residues in the CDR3. The V segment lost 5 bases and the J segment 6 bases; nucleotides outside the gene matches: 8. CDR3 nucleotide sequence: TGTGCCAGCAGCGGTCAGGGACAGGCCCCCGGGGAGCTGTTTTTT. Translated, it gives CASSGQGQAPGELFF.